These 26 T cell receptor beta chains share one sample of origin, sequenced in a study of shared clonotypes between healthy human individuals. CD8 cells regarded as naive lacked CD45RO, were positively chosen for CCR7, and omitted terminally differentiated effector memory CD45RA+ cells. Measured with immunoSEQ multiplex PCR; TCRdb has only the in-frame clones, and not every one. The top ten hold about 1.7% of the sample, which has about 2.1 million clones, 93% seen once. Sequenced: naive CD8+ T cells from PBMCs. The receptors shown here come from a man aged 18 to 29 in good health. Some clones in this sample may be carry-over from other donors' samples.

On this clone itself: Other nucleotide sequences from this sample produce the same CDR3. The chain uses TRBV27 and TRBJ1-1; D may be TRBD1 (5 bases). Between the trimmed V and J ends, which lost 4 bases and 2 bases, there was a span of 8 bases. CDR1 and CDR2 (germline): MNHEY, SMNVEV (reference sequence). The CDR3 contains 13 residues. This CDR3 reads CASSSTGNTEAFF. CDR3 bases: TGTGCCAGCAGTTCCACAGGTAACACTGAAGCTTTCTTT.

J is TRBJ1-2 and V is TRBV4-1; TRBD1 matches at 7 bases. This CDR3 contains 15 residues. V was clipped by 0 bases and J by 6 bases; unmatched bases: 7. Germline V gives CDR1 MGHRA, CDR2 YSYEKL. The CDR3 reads CASSQDRGRGNGYTF. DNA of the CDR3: TGCGCCAGCAGCCAAGATCGAGGCAGGGGGAATGGCTACACCTTC.

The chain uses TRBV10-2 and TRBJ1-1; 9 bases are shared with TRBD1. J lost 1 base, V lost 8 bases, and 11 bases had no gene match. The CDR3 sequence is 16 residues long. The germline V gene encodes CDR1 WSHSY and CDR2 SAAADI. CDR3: CASWDRESLQNTEAFF. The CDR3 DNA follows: TGCGCCAGCTGGGACAGGGAATCGTTACAGAACACTGAAGCTTTCTTT.

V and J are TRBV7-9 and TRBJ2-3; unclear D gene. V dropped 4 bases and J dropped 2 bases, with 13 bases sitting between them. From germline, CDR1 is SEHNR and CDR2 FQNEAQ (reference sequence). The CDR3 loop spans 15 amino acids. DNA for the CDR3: TGTGCCAGCAGCTCCTGGGCGTCGTACACAGATACGCAGTATTTT. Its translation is CASSSWASYTDTQYF.

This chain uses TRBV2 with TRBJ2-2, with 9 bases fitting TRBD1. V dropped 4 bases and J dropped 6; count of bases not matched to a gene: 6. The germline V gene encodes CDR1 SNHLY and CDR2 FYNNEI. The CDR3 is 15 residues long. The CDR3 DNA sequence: TGTGCCAGCAGTGGACCGGGACAGGGACCCGGGGAGCTGTTTTTT. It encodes CASSGPGQGPGELFF.

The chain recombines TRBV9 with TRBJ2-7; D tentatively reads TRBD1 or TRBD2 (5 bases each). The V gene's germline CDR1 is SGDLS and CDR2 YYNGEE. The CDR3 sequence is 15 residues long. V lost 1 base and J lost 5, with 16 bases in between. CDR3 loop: CASSVIPEQGHEQYF. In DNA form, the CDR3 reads TGTGCCAGCAGCGTAATTCCCGAGCAGGGACACGAGCAGTACTTC.

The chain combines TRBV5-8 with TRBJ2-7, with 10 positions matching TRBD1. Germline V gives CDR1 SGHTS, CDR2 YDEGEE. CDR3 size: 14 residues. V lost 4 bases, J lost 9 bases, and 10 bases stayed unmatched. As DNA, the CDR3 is TGTGCCAGCAGCCCCGGGACAGGGGTAATCGGGCAGTACTTC. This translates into CASSPGTGVIGQYF.

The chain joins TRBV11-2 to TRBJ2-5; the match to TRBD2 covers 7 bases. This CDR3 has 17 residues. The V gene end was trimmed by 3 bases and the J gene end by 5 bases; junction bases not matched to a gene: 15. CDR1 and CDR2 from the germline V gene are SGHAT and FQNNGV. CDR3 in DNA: TGTGCCAGCAGCTTTCCCGAGGGCCGCGGGAGCTGGGAGACCCAGTACTTC. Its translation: CASSFPEGRGSWETQYF. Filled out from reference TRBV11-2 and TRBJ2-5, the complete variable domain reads EAGVAQSPRYKIIEKRQSVAFWCNPISGHATLYWYQQILGQGPKLLIQFQNNGVVDDSQLPKDRFSAERLKGVDSTLKIQPAKLEDSAVYLCASSFPEGRGSWETQYFGPGTRLLVL.

The DNA of the CDR3 is TGTGCCAGCAGCTTACGGAGGGCGAACACCGGGGAGCTGTTTTTT. It specifies CASSLRRANTGELFF. The chain carries TRBV7-2 and TRBJ2-2; the D gene is possibly TRBD2 (6 bases). Germline CDR1 and CDR2: SGHTA and FQGNSA. CDR3 length: 15 residues. The V gene lost 2 bases and the J gene lost 0 bases, with 7 bases spanning the gap. Full variable domain (remainder filled in from reference TRBV7-2 and TRBJ2-2): GAGVSQSPSNKVTEKGKDVELRCDPISGHTALYWYRQSLGQGLEFLIYFQGNSAPDKSGLPSDRFSAERTGGSVSTLTIQRTQQEDSAVYLCASSLRRANTGELFFGEGSRLTVL.

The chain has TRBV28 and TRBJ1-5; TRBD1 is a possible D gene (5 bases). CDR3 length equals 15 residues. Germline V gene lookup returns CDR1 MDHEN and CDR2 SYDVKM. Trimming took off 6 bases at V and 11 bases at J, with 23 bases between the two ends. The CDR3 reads CASRRRDAGLSAQHF. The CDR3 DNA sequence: TGTGCCAGCAGACGCCGGGACGCCGGCCTTTCGGCCCAGCATTTT.

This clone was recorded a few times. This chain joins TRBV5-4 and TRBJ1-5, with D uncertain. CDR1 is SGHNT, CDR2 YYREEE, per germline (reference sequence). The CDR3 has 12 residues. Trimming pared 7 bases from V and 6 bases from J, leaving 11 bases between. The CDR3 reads CASGGWGQPQHF. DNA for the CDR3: TGTGCCAGCGGAGGGTGGGGTCAGCCCCAGCATTTT.

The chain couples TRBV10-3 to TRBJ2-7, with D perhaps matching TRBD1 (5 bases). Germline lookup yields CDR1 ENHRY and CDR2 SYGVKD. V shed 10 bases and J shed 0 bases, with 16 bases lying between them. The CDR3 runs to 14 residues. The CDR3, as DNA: TGTGCCACCCAACCGGCCGACAGCTCCTACGAGCAGTACTTC. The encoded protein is CATQPADSSYEQYF.

The CDR3 DNA follows: TGTGCCAGCAGCCCTCAGGGGGATAGCAATCAGCCCCAGCATTTT. Translating it yields CASSPQGDSNQPQHF. V usage is TRBV11-2 and J usage is TRBJ1-5; 7 positions match TRBD1. Unmatched junction bases numbered 4, after V lost 5 bases and J lost 0 bases. CDR3 length equals 15 residues. Germline V gene lookup returns CDR1 SGHAT and CDR2 FQNNGV.

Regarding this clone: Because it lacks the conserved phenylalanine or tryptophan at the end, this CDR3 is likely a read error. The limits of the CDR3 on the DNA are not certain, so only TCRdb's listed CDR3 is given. CDR3 in amino acids: CASSDWTSGSIHG. This chain links TRBV7-9 with TRBJ2-3; TRBD2 is taken as the D call from the table, unchecked against the DNA. The CDR3 is 13 residues long, counting both termini. CDR1 is SEHNR and CDR2 is FQNEAQ in the germline V gene (reference sequence).

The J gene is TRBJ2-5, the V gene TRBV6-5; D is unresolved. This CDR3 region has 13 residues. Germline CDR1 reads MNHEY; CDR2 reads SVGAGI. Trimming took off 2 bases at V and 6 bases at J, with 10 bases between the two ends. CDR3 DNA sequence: TGTGCCAGCAGTTACGACACTATGAAGACCCAGTACTTC. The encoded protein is CASSYDTMKTQYF.

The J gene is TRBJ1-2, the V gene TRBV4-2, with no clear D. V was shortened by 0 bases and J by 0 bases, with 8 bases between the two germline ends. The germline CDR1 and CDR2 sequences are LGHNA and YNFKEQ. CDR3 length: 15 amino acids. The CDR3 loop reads CASSQDEGANYGYTF. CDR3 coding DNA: TGTGCCAGCAGCCAAGATGAGGGAGCTAACTATGGCTACACCTTC.

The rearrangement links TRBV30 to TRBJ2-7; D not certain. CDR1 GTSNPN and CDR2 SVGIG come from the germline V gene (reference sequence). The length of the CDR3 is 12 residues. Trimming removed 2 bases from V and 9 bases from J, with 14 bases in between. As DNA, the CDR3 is TGTGCCTGGAGTCACGACTCCCCCTGGCAGTACTTC. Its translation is CAWSHDSPWQYF.

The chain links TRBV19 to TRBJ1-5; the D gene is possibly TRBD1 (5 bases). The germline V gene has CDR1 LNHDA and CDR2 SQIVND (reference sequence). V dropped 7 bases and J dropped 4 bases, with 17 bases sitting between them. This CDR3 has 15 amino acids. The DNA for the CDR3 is TGTGCCAGTAACGGCAGGGAAGCCCTAAATCAGCCCCAGCATTTT. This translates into CASNGREALNQPQHF.

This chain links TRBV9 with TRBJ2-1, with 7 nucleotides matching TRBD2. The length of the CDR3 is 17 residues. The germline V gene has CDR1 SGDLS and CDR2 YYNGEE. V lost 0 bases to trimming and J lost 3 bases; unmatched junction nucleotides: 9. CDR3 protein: CASSVVFLAEHYNEQFF. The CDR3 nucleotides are TGTGCCAGCAGCGTAGTTTTCCTAGCGGAACACTACAATGAGCAGTTCTTC. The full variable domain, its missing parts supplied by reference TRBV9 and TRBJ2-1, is DSGVTQTPKHLITATGQRVTLRCSPRSGDLSVYWYQQSLDQGLQFLIQYYNGEERAKGNILERFSAQQFPDLHSELNLSSLELGDSALYFCASSVVFLAEHYNEQFFGPGTRLTVL.

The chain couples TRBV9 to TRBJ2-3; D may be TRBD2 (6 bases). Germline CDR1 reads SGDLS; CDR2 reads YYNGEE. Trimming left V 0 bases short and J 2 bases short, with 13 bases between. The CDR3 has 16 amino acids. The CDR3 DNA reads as TGTGCCAGCAGCGTAGGGGACGGGAGTGACACAGATACGCAGTATTTT. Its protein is CASSVGDGSDTDTQYF.

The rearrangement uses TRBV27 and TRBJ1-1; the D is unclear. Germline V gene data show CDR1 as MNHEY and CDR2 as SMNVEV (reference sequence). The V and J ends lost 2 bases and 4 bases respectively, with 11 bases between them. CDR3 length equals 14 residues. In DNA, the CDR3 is TGTGCCAGCAGTTTAGAGCCGGGGATCACTGAAGCTTTCTTT. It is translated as CASSLEPGITEAFF.

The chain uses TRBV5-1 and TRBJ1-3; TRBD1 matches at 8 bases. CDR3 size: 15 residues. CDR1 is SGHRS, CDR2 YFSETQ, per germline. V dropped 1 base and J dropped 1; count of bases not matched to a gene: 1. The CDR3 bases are TGCGCCAGCAGCTTGTGGACAGGGTCTGGAAACACCATATATTTT. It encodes CASSLWTGSGNTIYF.

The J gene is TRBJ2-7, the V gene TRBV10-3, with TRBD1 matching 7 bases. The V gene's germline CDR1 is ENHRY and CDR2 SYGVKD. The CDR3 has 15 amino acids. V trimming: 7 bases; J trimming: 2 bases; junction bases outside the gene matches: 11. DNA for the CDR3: TGTGCCATCACCGTATGGACAGGACCAACCTACGAGCAGTACTTC. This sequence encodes CAITVWTGPTYEQYF.

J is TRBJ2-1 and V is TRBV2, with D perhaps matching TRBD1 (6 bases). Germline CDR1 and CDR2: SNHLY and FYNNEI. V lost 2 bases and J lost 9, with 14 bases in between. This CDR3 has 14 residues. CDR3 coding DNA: TGTGCCAGCAGTGAACGGCAGGGGATTAGTGAGCAGTTCTTC. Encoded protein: CASSERQGISEQFF.

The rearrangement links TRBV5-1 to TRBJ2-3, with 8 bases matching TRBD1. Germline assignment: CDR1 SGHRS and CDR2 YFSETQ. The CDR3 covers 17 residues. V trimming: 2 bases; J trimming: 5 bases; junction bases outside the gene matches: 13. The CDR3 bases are TGCGCCAGCAGCTTTGGTTGGATAGGACAGGGAGAAGATACGCAGTATTTT. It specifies CASSFGWIGQGEDTQYF. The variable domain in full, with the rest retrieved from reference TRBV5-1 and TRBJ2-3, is KAGVTQTPRYLIKTRGQQVTLSCSPISGHRSVSWYQQTPGQGLQFLFEYFSETQRNKGNFPGRFSGRQFSNSRSEMNVSTLELGDSALYLCASSFGWIGQGEDTQYFGPGTRLTVL.

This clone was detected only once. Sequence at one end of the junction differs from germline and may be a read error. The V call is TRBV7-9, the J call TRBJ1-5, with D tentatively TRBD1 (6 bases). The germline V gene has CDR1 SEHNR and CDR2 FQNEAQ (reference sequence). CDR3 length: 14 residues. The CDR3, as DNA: TGTGCCAGCAGCGCGGACAGTAGCCATCAGCCCCAGCATTTT. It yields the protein CASSADSSHQPQHF.